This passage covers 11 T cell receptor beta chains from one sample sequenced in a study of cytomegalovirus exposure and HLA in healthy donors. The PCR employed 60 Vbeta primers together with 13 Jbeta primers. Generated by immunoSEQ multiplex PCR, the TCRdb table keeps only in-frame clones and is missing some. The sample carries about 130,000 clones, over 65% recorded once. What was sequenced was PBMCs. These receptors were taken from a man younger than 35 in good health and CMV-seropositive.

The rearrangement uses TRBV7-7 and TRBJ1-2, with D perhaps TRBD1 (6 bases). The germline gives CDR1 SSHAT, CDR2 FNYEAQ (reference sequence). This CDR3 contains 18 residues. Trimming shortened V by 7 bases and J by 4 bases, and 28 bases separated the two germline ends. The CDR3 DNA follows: TGTGCCAGCAACTCTTCCAAGACCTTGGGCAGGGGTACCTATGGCTACACCTTC. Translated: CASNSSKTLGRGTYGYTF. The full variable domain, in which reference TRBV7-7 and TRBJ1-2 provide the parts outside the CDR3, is GAGVSQSPRYKVTKRGQDVTLRCDPISSHATLYWYQQALGQGPEFLTYFNYEAQPDKSGLPSDRFSAERPEGSISTLTIQRTEQRDSAMYRCASNSSKTLGRGTYGYTFGSGTRLTVV.

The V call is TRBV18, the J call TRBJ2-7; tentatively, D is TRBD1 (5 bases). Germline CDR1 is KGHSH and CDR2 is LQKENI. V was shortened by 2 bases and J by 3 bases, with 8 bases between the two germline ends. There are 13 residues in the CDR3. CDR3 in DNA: TGTGCCAGCTCACCAGGGGCACACTACGAGCAGTACTTC. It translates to CASSPGAHYEQYF.

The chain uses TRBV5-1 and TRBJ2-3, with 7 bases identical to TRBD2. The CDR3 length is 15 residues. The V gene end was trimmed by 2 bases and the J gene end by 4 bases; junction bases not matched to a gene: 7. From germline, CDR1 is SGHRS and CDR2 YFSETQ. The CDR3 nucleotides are TGCGCCAGCAGCTTATCGGGAGGTAACTCAGATACGCAGTATTTT. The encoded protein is CASSLSGGNSDTQYF.

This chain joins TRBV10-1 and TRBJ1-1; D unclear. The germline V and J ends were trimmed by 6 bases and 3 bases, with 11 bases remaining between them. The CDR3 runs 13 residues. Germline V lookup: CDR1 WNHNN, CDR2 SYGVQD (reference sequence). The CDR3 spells CASRPGRDTEAFF. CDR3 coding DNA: TGCGCCAGCAGACCGGGTCGGGACACTGAAGCTTTCTTT.

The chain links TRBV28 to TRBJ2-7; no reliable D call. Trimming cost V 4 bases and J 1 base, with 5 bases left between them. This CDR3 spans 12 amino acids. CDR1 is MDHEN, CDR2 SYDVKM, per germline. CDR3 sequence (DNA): TGTGCCAGCAGTTACTCATCCTACGAGCAGTACTTC. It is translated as CASSYSSYEQYF.

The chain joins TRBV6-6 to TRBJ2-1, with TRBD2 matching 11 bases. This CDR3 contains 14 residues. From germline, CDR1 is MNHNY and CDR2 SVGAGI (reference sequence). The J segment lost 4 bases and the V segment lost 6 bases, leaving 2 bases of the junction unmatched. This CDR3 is CASRLAGGYNEQFF. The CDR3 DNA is TGTGCCAGCAGGTTAGCGGGGGGGTACAATGAGCAGTTCTTC.

CDR3 sequence reads: CASTSTHSNQPQHF. The CDR3 nucleotides read TGTGCCAGCACATCGACACATAGCAATCAGCCCCAGCATTTT. The rearrangement links TRBV6-1 to TRBJ1-5; D is undetermined. Per the germline V gene, CDR1 is MNHNS and CDR2 is SASEGT. V lost 7 bases, J lost 0 bases, and 10 bases lay in between. The CDR3 loop spans 14 amino acids.

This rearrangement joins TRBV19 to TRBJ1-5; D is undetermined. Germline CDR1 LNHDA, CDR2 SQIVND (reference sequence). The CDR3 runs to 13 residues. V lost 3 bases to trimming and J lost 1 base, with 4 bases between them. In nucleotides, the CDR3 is TGTGCCAGTAGTATCAAAAGCAATCAGCCCCAGCATTTT. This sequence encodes CASSIKSNQPQHF.

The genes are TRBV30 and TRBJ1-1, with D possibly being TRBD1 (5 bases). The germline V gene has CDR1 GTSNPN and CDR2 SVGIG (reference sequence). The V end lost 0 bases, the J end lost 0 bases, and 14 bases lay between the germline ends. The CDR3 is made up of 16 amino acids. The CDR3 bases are TGTGCCTGGAGTGTAGTCAGGGTGGCCATGAACACTGAAGCTTTCTTT. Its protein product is CAWSVVRVAMNTEAFF.

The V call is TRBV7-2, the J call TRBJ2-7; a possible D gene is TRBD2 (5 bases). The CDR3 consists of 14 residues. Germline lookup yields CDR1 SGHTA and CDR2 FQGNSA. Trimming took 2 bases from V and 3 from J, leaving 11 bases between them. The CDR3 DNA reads TGTGCCAGCAGCTTATCCGGGGTAGGCTACGAGCAGTACTTC. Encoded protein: CASSLSGVGYEQYF.

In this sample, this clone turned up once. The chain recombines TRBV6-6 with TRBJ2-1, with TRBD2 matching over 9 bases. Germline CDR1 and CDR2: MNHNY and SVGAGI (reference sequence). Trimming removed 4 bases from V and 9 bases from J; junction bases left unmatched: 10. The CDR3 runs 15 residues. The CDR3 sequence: CASSSLSGGGTEQFF. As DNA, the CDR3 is TGTGCCAGCAGTTCCCTTAGCGGGGGAGGCACTGAGCAGTTCTTC.